These T cell receptor beta chains were read from a single sample in a study of OX40 agonist ivuxolimab in advanced cancers. Data came from immunoSEQ multiplex PCR; TCRdb stores just in-frame clones and leaves some out. The data contain just under 20,000 clones, roughly 82% of them singletons. Specimen: CD4+ or CD8+ T cells sorted from blood, collected in a trial of the OX40 agonist ivuxolimab. Receptors were obtained from an adult with an advanced solid tumor such as melanoma, head and neck, liver or kidney cancer. CDR3s include the opening cysteine and the closing phenylalanine or tryptophan. Fields, in order: D gene, clone size, J gene, V gene, CDR3 DNA, CDR3 protein. A D gene is named only where the DNA matches it firmly. The size field is filled for only some rows; it gives once, few, many or a size class.

>TRBD2|NA|TRBJ2-5|TRBV6-4
TGTGCCAGCAGTCCCTGGACTAGCGGGGGGTTAGAGACCCAGTACTTC
CASSPWTSGGLETQYF
>NA|NA|TRBJ1-4|TRBV7-9
TGTGCCAGCCGGGTGCTAGGTGAAAAACTGTTTTTT
CASRVLGEKLFF
>TRBD2|NA|TRBJ2-1|TRBV18
TGTGCCAGCTCACCAGTGGGGGGGGTCAATGAGCAGTTCTTC
CASSPVGGVNEQFF
>TRBD2|NA|TRBJ2-5|TRBV10-1
TGCGCCAGCAGCCCAGAGCGGGATAGGGAGACCCAGTACTTC
CASSPERDRETQYF
>TRBD1|NA|TRBJ1-1|TRBV5-1
TGCGCCAGCAGCTCCCCGGGACAGGGGGCCCCAGAGGCCACTGAAGCTTTCTTT
CASSSPGQGAPEATEAFF
>TRBD2|NA|TRBJ2-5|TRBV6-1
TGTGCCAGCAGTGAAGGCGGGAGGAAGCAAGAGACCCAGTACTTC
CASSEGGRKQETQYF
>NA|few|TRBJ2-7|TRBV19
TGTGCCAGTAGTATCCCGGGGGACTACGAGCAGTACTTC
CASSIPGDYEQYF
>TRBD2|NA|TRBJ2-1|TRBV6-5
TGTGCCAGCAGCAGGGGACTAGCGAATGAGCAGTTCTTC
CASSRGLANEQFF
>TRBD2|NA|TRBJ2-3|TRBV5-1
TGCGCCAGCGCTCCGGCCCGGACTAGCGGAGTTGGCACAGATACGCAGTATTTT
CASAPARTSGVGTDTQYF
>NA|once|TRBJ1-1|TRBV18
TGTGCCAGCTCACCACCAGCAGGGCGAGGGGCCACTGAAGCTTTCTTT
CASSPPAGRGATEAFF
>NA|once|TRBJ1-1|TRBV4-1
TGCGCCAGCAGCCAAACCCGACTGAGGCCGAACACTGAAGCTTTCTTT
CASSQTRLRPNTEAFF
>TRBD1|NA|TRBJ1-2|TRBV5-4
TGTGCCTCCACAGGGGGCAACTATGGCTACACCTTC
CASTGGNYGYTF
>TRBD2|few|TRBJ2-7|TRBV15
TGTGCCACCAGCAGACGGCTAGCGGGAGTGGACGAGCAGTACTTC
CATSRRLAGVDEQYF
>TRBD1|NA|TRBJ2-3|TRBV5-1
TGCGCCAGCAGCTTGATCGGACAGGGGGCCGGAGGAACGCAGTATTTT
CASSLIGQGAGGTQYF
>NA|few|TRBJ1-2|TRBV7-9
TGTGCCAGCAGCTTAGTATCGGCCGGGGCTGACGGCTACACCTTC
CASSLVSAGADGYTF
>NA|NA|TRBJ2-3|TRBV25-1
TGTGCCAGCAGTGAATGGGGGGGCACCGATACGCAGTATTTT
CASSEWGGTDTQYF
>NA|NA|TRBJ2-5|TRBV5-1
TGCGCCAGCAGCCCCGGGACGCTCCAAGAGACCCAGTACTTC
CASSPGTLQETQYF
>NA|once|TRBJ2-2|TRBV5-1
TGCGCCAGCAGTGGGGGGCGTACCGGGGAGCTGTTTTTT
CASSGGRTGELFF
>TRBD2|NA|TRBJ2-3|TRBV19
TGTGCCAGTCGAAGCGGGAGGGCCGGAGATACGCAGTATTTT
CASRSGRAGDTQYF
>TRBD1|NA|TRBJ1-6|TRBV7-9
TGTGCCAGCACCGAGAGACAGGGAGATTCACCCCTCCACTTT
CASTERQGDSPLHF
>TRBD2|NA|TRBJ2-1|TRBV27
TGTGCCAGCAGTTCCCTCCTTAGACTAGCGGGAGACCACAATGAGCAGTTCTTC
CASSSLLRLAGDHNEQFF
>NA|NA|TRBJ1-3|TRBV28
TGTGCCAGCAGTCCTCGAGCCGGCAACACCATATATTTT
CASSPRAGNTIYF
>NA|NA|TRBJ1-4|TRBV5-1
TGCGCCAGCAGCTTGGCCAACAGGGAGGATGAAAAACTGTTTTTT
CASSLANREDEKLFF
>NA|NA|TRBJ2-5|TRBV2
TGTGCCAGCAGGCCGCGACGGGACTTGGGGGAGACCCAGTACTTC
CASRPRRDLGETQYF
>TRBD1|NA|TRBJ1-1|TRBV11-3
TGTGCCAGCAGCTTAGATGGCCGACAGGGTATAGCTGAAGCTTTCTTT
CASSLDGRQGIAEAFF
>NA|NA|TRBJ2-2|TRBV15
TGTGCCACCAGCAGGGGTGCACTAGCGAACACCGGGGAGCTGTTTTTT
CATSRGALANTGELFF
>TRBD2|few|TRBJ2-1|TRBV7-2
TGTGCCAGCAGGCGGACTAGCGGGATGGCCGTAGGGCAGTTCTTC
CASRRTSGMAVGQFF
>NA|once|TRBJ2-3|TRBV15
TGTGCCACCAGCACTCAGGGAGATACGCAGTATTTT
CATSTQGDTQYF
>NA|NA|TRBJ2-7|TRBV19
TGTGCCATGGGCCCGGTTACCTACGAGCAGTACTTC
CAMGPVTYEQYF
>TRBD2|few|TRBJ2-7|TRBV28
TGTGCCAGCAGTAGACGCGGGAGAGCCTACGAGCAGTACTTC
CASSRRGRAYEQYF
>NA|NA|TRBJ2-5|TRBV7-3
TGTGCCAGCAGCTTACAGCCTGGAGAGACCCAGTACTTC
CASSLQPGETQYF
>TRBD1|NA|TRBJ1-1|TRBV10-2
TGCGCCAGCAGAACAGGGGGCGCGGGCCAAGCTTTCTTT
CASRTGGAGQAFF
>NA|NA|TRBJ1-3|TRBV2
TGTGCCAGCGCCCAGGGTTGGACTGGAAACACCATATATTTT
CASAQGWTGNTIYF
>NA|NA|TRBJ2-1|TRBV18
TGTGCCAGCTCACCACGGAATATCCCCTACAATGAGCAGTTCTTC
CASSPRNIPYNEQFF
>NA|NA|TRBJ2-2|TRBV6-5
TGTGCCAGCAGTTACTCGCGGGGGAACACCGGGGAGCTGTTTTTT
CASSYSRGNTGELFF
>TRBD2|NA|TRBJ2-7|TRBV6-5
TGTGCCAGCAGTTCGGGAGGCGAGCAGTACTTC
CASSSGGEQYF
>NA|NA|TRBJ2-7|TRBV9
TGTGCCAGCAGCCCCCAGTCTGGGGGATTAGCCTACGAGCAGTACTTC
CASSPQSGGLAYEQYF